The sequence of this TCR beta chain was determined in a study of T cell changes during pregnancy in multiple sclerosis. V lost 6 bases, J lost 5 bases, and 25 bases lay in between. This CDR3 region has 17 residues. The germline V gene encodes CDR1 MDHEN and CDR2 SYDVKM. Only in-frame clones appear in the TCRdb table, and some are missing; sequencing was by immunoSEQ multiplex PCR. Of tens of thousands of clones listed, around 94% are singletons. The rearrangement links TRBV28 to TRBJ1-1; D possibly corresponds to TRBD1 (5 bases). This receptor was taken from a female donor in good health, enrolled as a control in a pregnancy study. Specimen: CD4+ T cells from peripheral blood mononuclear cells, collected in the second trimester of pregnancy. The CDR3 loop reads CASSAVVGPGLTTEAFF. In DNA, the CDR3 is TGTGCCAGCAGCGCCGTTGTAGGGCCAGGGTTGACAACTGAAGCTTTCTTT.